This TCR beta chain is from a study of shared clonotypes between healthy human individuals. Comments on this clone: A much more abundant neighbour one base away suggests this may be a read error.

Using immunoSEQ multiplex PCR, the repertoire was profiled, and TCRdb retains in-frame clones only, with some absent. Among nearly 1 million clones listed, over 60% were seen once. CDR1 and CDR2 from the germline V gene are MGHDK and SYGVNS. V lost 5 bases, J lost 3 bases, and 8 bases lay in between. The CDR3 sequence is 13 residues long. This TCR was sampled from a man aged 18 to 30 in good health. V gene TRBV25-1 combines with J gene TRBJ1-5; D gene ambiguous. The sample taken for sequencing was memory CD4+ T cells sorted from blood. The sample's subset: CD45RA-negative fraction. CDR3 loop: CASSTGINQPQHF. The CDR3 region has the DNA TGTGCCAGCAGTACGGGGATCAATCAGCCCCAGCATTTT.